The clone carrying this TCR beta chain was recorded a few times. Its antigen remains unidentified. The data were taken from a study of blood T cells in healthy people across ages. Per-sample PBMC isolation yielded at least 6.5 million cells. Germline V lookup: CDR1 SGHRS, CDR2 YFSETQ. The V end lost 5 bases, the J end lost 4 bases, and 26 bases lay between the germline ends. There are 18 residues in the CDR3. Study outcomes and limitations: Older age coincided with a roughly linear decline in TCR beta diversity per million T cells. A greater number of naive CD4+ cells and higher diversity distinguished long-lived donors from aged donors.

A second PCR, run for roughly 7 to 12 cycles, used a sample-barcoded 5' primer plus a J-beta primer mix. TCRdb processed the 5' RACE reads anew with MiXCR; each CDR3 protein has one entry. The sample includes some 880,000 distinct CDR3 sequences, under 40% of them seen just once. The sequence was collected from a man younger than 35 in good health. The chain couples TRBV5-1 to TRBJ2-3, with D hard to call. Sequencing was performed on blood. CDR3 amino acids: CASSLWIRAADRADTQYF. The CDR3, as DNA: TGCGCCAGCAGTCTCTGGATTCGGGCAGCCGATCGCGCAGATACGCAGTATTTT.